This paragraph reports one T cell receptor beta chain. Germline-derived CDR1 and CDR2 are MGHRA and YSYEKL. Losses at the gene ends were 0 bases for V and 6 bases for J; bases not matched to a gene: 13. This CDR3 contains 17 residues. This entry is derived from a study of T-cell reconstitution after alpha-beta-depleted transplantation in children. A TCRbeta library incorporating unique molecular identifiers was prepared. In TCRdb, the PCR reads were re-called with MiXCR into one record per CDR3 protein. The sample lists 350,000 to 400,000 distinct CDR3 sequences; 10% to 15% were seen once. Sequences were derived from PBMCs, sampled from the stem cell graft. The rearrangement links TRBV4-1 to TRBJ2-7; 8 bases align to TRBD2. The TCR sequence derives from a human donor who donated a stem cell graft to a child with Fanconi anemia. CDR3 amino acids: CASSQEGTGGPLGEQYF. CDR3 DNA sequence: TGCGCCAGCAGCCAAGAGGGGACGGGGGGGCCGTTGGGCGAGCAGTACTTC.